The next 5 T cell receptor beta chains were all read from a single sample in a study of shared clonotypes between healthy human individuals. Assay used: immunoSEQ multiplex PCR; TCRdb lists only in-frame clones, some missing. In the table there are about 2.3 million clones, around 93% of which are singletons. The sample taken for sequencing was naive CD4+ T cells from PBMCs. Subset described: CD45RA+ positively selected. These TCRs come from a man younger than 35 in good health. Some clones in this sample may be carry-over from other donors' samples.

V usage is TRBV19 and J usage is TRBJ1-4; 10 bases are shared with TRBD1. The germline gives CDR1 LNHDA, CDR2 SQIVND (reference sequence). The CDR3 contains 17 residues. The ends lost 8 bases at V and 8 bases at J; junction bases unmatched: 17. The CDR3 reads CASPPWRRGQGYEKLFF. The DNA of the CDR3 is TGTGCCAGTCCACCTTGGAGGAGGGGACAGGGGTACGAAAAACTGTTTTTT.

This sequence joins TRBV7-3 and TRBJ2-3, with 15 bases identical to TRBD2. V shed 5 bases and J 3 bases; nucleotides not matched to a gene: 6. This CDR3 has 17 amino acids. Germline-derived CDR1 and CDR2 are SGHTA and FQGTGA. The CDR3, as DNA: TGTGCCAGCAGCGAGAGGGGGACTAGCGGGAGGACAGATACGCAGTATTTT. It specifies CASSERGTSGRTDTQYF.

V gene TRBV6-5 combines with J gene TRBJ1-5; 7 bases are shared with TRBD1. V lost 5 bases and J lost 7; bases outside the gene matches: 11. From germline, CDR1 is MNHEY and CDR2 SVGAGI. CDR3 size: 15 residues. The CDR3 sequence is CASSPDRARLQPQHF. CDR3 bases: TGTGCCAGCAGTCCAGACAGGGCTCGGCTCCAGCCCCAGCATTTT.

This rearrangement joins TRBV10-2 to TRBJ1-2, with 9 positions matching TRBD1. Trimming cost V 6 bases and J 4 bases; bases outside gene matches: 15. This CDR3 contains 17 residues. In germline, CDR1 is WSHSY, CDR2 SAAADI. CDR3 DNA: TGCGCCAGCAGGATGCCCGGGACAGGGAAAGAGAGCTATGGCTACACCTTC. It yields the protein CASRMPGTGKESYGYTF.

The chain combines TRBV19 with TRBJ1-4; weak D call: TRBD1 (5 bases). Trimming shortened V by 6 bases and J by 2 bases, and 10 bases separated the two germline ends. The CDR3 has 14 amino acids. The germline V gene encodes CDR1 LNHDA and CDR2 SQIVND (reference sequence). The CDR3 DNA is TGTGCCAGTAGGATCGGGGGGACTAATGAAAAACTGTTTTTT. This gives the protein CASRIGGTNEKLFF.